This T cell receptor beta chain stems from a study of blood T cell repertoires in COVID-19 (dated by TCRdb to 2018 to 2020). About the study as a whole: Collaborator samples came from the United States, Italy and Spain and covered acute and convalescent phases of COVID-19. The material from the prospective study consisted of cDNA or gDNA derived from T cells, B-cell-depleted T cells, or PBMCs. HLA class I and class II types, where available, came from metadata supplied by the sample provider rather than from assay-based typing. The repertoires were released in a freely available public database meant as a resource for research on the immune response to SARS-CoV-2. The dataset comprised deeply sampled blood TCRbeta repertoires from subjects exposed to, actively infected with, or recovered from COVID-19. Samples came from the ongoing ImmuneRACE study (first 160 participants) plus 1,254 subjects from 6 global collaborators. The sample metadata nearly always contained a de-identified subject ID, COVID-19 status, age in years and sex. The paper's findings and limits, for the study overall: How much clinical and demographic metadata was included differed by source and by participant, and the metadata was provided uncurated.

Whole blood was collected in K2EDTA tubes by collaborating institutions according to the institutions' own protocols. For TCRbeta analysis, collaborator samples were shipped as frozen whole blood, as isolated PBMCs, or as DNA extracted from either sample type. At the junction V is shortened by 8 bases and J by 6 bases; bases outside the gene matches: 3. The germline V gene provides CDR1 SQVTM and CDR2 ANQGSEA. Reading from cysteine to phenylalanine, the CDR3 counts 11 amino acids. Solely the CDR3 DNA is kept, with 33 bases framed from the first base. With regard to this clone: Its target antigen remains unknown. The record has no base qualities; no much larger clone is one base away.

TCRbeta CDR3 regions were amplified from genomic DNA using the immunoSEQ Assay, a bias-controlled multiplex PCR. Under the source paper's analysis protocol: Within the assay, amplification of reference gene primers was used to estimate how many nucleated cells each sample contained. To quantify the absolute abundance of each unique TCRbeta CDR3 rearrangement, sequence reads were collapsed and filtered. Productive Simpson clonality was computed per sample as the square root of Simpson's diversity index over productive rearrangements. TCRdb obtained this table from immuneACCESS and retained in-frame rearrangements with V and J assigned. These tables miss some clones; where compared with another copy, unresolved V genes account for less than half of the shortfall, and the remainder is unexplained. That table furnishes V, J and clone size, whereas the DNA furnished D and trimming. In all, the sample holds 150,000 or so clones, and 91% of those were seen once. 0.5% to 0.55% of the sample belongs to the ten largest clones.

This TCR was sampled from a man aged 45 to 65 with acute or convalescent COVID-19. What was sequenced was peripheral blood. Rearrangement joined TRBV29-1 to TRBJ2-1, and 8 junction bases match TRBD1. The CDR3 sequence is CSFGQGNEQFF. The DNA sequence reads TGCAGCTTTGGACAGGGCAATGAGCAGTTCTTC.